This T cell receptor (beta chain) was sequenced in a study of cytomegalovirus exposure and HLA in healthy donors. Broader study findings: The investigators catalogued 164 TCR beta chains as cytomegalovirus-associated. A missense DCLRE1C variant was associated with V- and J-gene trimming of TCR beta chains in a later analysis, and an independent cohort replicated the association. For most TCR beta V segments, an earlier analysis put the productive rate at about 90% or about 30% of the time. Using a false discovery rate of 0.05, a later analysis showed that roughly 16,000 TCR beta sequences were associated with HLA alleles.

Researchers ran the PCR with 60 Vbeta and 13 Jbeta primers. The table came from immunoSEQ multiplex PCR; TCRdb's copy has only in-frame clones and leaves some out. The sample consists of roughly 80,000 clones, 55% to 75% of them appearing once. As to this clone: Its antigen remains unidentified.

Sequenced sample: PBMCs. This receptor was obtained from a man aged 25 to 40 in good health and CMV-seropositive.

The DNA of the CDR3 is TGCGCCAGCGGGAGGGGACAGGACACAGATACGCAGTATTTT. It encodes CASGRGQDTDTQYF. This rearrangement joins TRBV5-1 to TRBJ2-3; TRBD1 might be the D (8 bases). Germline CDR1 SGHRS, CDR2 YFSETQ. Between the trimmed V and J ends, which lost 7 bases and 2 bases, there was a span of 14 bases. The CDR3 runs to 14 residues.